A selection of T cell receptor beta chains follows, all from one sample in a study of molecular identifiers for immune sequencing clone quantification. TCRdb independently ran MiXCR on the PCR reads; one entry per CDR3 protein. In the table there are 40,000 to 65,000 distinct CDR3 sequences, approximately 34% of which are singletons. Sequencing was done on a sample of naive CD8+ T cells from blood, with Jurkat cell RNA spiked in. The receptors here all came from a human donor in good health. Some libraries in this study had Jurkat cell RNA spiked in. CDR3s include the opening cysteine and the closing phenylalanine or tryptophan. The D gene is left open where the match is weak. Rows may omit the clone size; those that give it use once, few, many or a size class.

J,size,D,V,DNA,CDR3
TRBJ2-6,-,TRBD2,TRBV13,TGTGCCAGCAGCCCCAACCCCGGACTAGCGGGAGTGACTGGGACCAACGTCCTGACTTTC,CASSPNPGLAGVTGTNVLTF
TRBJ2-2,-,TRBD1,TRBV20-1,TGCAGTGCTAGAGATGTTAGGGGGCAGAACACCGGGGAGCTGTTTTTT,CSARDVRGQNTGELFF
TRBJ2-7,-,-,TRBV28,TGTGCCAGCAGGACCCCAGGGGACGGCTCCTACGAGCAGTACTTC,CASRTPGDGSYEQYF
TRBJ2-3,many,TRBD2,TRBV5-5,TGTGCCAGCAGCCTGCCGGGCGGGAGTGGAGATACGCAGTATTTT,CASSLPGGSGDTQYF
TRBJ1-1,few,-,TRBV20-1,TGCAGTGCCCCCCTGACGGCAGGGTATGAAGCTTTCTTT,CSAPLTAGYEAFF
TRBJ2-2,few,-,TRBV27,TGTGCCAGCAGCCCTGGACAGAACACCGGGGAGCTGTTTTTT,CASSPGQNTGELFF
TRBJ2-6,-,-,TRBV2,TGTGCCAGCAGAGGACCTATCTCTGGGGCCAACGTCCTGGCTTTC,CASRGPISGANVLAF
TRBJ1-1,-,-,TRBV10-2,TGCGCCAGCAGTGACCCTCGGACAGCCTTCACTGAAGCTTTCTTT,CASSDPRTAFTEAFF
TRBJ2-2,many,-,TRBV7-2,TGTGCCAGCAGCCCCTGGGACGGGCTTTCGAACACCGGGGAGCTGTTTTTT,CASSPWDGLSNTGELFF
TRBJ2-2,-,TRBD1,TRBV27,TGTGCCAGCAAATGGACAGGGATTACCGGGGAGCTGTTTTTT,CASKWTGITGELFF
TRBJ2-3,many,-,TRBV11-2,TGTGCCAGTCGGATATCTGGTACAGATACGCAGTATTTT,CASRISGTDTQYF
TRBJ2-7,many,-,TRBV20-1,TGCAGTGCTAGGGCCGTACGGTACGAGCAGTACTTC,CSARAVRYEQYF
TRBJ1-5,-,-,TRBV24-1,TGTGCCACCAGTGGATTCAGGGTAAATCAGCCCCAGCATTTT,CATSGFRVNQPQHF
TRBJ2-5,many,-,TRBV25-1,TGTGCCAGCGCGGAAGAGACCCAGTACTTC,CASAEETQYF
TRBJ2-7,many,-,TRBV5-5,TGTGCCAGCAGCTTACGGGCAGGGAGTTCCGAGCAGTACTTC,CASSLRAGSSEQYF
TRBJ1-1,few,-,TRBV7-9,TGTGCCAGCAGCTTGGAGGGAGGTGAAGCTTTCTTT,CASSLEGGEAFF
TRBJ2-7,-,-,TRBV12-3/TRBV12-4,TGTGCCCCGCGAGACAGCTACGAGCAGTACTTC,CAPRDSYEQYF
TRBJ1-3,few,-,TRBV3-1,TGTGCCAGCAGCCAAGTAGGTACGGGAAACACCATATATTTT,CASSQVGTGNTIYF
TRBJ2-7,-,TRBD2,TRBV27,TGTGCCAGCAGTTTTGGAGGGGTAGCGGGCGAGCAGTACTTC,CASSFGGVAGEQYF
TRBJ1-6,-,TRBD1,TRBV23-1,TGCGCCAGCAGTCAGCACGACAGGGTGGTAGTTGACTCCTATAATTCACCCCTCCACTTT,CASSQHDRVVVDSYNSPLHF
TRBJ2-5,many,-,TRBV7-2,TGTGCCAGCTTAGGCGCCCCAGAGACCCAGTACTTC,CASLGAPETQYF
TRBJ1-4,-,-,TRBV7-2,TGTGCCAGCAGCTTTGAAGGGTATTTCCCTAATGAAGAACTGTTTTTT,CASSFEGYFPNEELFF
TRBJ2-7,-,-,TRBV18,TGTGCCAGCTCCCCCGACAGTTCCGTAAACCAGTACTTC,CASSPDSSVNQYF
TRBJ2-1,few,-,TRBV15,TGTGCCACCAGCCCCAGCCTTGGAAGTGAGCAGTTCTTC,CATSPSLGSEQFF
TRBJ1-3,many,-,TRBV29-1,TGCAGCGCCGGGGGTGCAGATCGGAGCTCTGGAAACACCATATATTTT,CSAGGADRSSGNTIYF
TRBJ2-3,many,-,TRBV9,TGTGCCAGCAGCAACACAGGGTCGGATACGCAGTATTTT,CASSNTGSDTQYF
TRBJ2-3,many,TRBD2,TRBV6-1,TGTGCCAGCAGTTCACTAGCGGGAACAGATACGCAGTATTTT,CASSSLAGTDTQYF
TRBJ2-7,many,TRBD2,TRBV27,TGTGCCAGCAGGACTTTTGAAGGACTAGCTTGGGAGCAGTACTTC,CASRTFEGLAWEQYF
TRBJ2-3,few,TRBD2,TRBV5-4,TGTGCCAGCAGCGGGATGACTAGCGGGAGGGCCGGAGATACGCAGTATTTT,CASSGMTSGRAGDTQYF
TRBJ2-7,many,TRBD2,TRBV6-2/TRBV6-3,TGTGCCAGCAGCGCGGGAGGCTACGAGCAGTACTTC,CASSAGGYEQYF
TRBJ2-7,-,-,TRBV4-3,TGCGCCAGCAGCCAAGCTGCCACTTACGAGCAGTACTTC,CASSQAATYEQYF
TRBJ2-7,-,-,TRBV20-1,TGCAGTGCTGAACCGCTGGACAAACCCTACGAGCAGTACTTC,CSAEPLDKPYEQYF
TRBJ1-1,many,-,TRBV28,TGTGCCAGCAGTTTTAGGGGGTCGGTGAACACTGAAGCTTTCTTT,CASSFRGSVNTEAFF
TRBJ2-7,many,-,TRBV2,TGTGCCACCGGGGGTAGCTCCTACGAGCAGTACTTC,CATGGSSYEQYF
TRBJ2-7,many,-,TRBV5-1,TGCGCCAGCAGCTTGGTCGGGGTCTTCTACGAGCAGTACTTC,CASSLVGVFYEQYF
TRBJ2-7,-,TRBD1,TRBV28,TGTGCCAGCAGTTTAGACCTCTGGGGACAGGGCACCTACGAGCAGTACTTC,CASSLDLWGQGTYEQYF
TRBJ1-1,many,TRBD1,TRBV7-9,TGTGCCAGCCCACCTAAGGACAGGACGAATACTGAAGCTTTCTTT,CASPPKDRTNTEAFF
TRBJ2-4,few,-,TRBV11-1,TGTGCCAGCAGCCCCCCACAGGGTGAGGCCATTCAGTACTTC,CASSPPQGEAIQYF
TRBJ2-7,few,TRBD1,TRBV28,TGTGCCAGCAGTTACAGGGGCCCAGGGTACGAGCAGTACTTC,CASSYRGPGYEQYF
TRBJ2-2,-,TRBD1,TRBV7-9,TGTGCCAGCAGGAAAACCAGGGGGCGCCAAATCGGGGAGCTGTTTTTT,CASRKTRGRQIGELFF
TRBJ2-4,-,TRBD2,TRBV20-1,TGCAGTGCTAGGAAACGGGAGGGATTAGCCAAAAACATTCAGTACTTC,CSARKREGLAKNIQYF
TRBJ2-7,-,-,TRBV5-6,TGTGCCAGCAGCTTGGTGGACCCCCTTGAGCAGTACTTC,CASSLVDPLEQYF
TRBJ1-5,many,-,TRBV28,TGTGCCAGCAGTCCGCAGGGATCTTTGTACCAGCCCCAGCATTTT,CASSPQGSLYQPQHF
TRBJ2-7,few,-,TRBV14,TGTGCCAGCAGCCAAGGGTCGATATACGAGCAGTACTTC,CASSQGSIYEQYF
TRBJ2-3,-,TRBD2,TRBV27,TGTGCCAGCTGTTTATGGGGACTAACCACAGATACGCAGTATTTT,CASCLWGLTTDTQYF
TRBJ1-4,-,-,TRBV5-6,TGTGCCAGCAGCTTAGAAGGAAAACTGTTTTTT,CASSLEGKLFF
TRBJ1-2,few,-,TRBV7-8,TGTGCCAGCAGCTTAGGGCTCCCTGCAGGGAACTATGGCTACACCTTC,CASSLGLPAGNYGYTF
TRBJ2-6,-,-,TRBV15,TGTGCCACCAGGGGGACTAATACGGGACACCTAAGTTCTGGGGCCAACGTCCTGACTTTC,CATRGTNTGHLSSGANVLTF